The entry below gives a single TCR beta chain sequence along with its context. Its target is not known. Relative to the germline gene, one junction end is altered; a read error may explain this. The CDR3 runs 9 residues. CDR1 and CDR2 from the germline V gene are DFQATT and SNEGSKA (reference sequence). Only in-frame clones appear in the TCRdb table, and some are missing; sequencing was by immunoSEQ multiplex PCR. There are fewer than 1.8 million clones in the sample; around 98.5% occur only once, and 0.3% to 0.45% lies in the top ten. This record comes from a study of shared clonotypes between healthy human individuals. The study's findings and limits: Among a handful of donors, approximately 5% of naive CD4 clonotypes were found in common.

The healthy adult donors were HIV-negative and reported no recent acute infections or vaccinations. Nashville, Tennessee was home to all donors, each a Caucasian adult. This receptor was identified in a man aged 25-45 years in good health. The sequenced sample consisted of naive CD4+ T cells sorted from blood. Subset reported: CD45RA+ positively selected. The chain recombines TRBV20-1 with TRBJ2-7; D gene uncertain. This CDR3 is CSPSREQYF. CDR3 DNA: TGCAGTCCTAGTCGCGAGCAGTACTTC.